This T cell receptor (beta chain) comes out of a study of blood T cells in healthy people across ages. Findings and limits, study-wide: With naive T cell percentage, TCR beta diversity showed a strong correlation.

As concerns this clonotype: Its specificity is not known.

V lost 6 bases to trimming and J lost 10 bases, with 22 bases between them. The CDR3 covers 15 residues. Together with a sample-barcoded 5' primer, a J-beta primer mix was included in a second PCR lasting roughly 6 to 12 cycles. TCRdb reprocessed the 5' RACE reads with MiXCR, giving one entry per CDR3 protein. The data contain approximately 670,000 distinct CDR3 sequences, about 43% of them singletons. The source material was blood. This chain connects TRBV12-3 or TRBV12-4 to TRBJ1-5; D not resolved. This clonotype was sampled from a man older than 75 in good health. CDR3 in DNA: TGTGCCAGCAGCAAACGGGGTGGCGGCGTACAACCCCAGCATTTT. Protein product: CASSKRGGGVQPQHF.